One and the same sample provided the 28 T cell receptor beta chains below, sequenced in a study of shared clonotypes between healthy human individuals. Generated by immunoSEQ multiplex PCR, the TCRdb table keeps only in-frame clones and is missing some. The data hold under 2.5 million clones, with approximately 90% observed a single time. The sequencing input was naive CD4+ T cells from PBMCs. Subset specified: CD45RA+ positively selected. The receptors here all came from a young man in good health. Some clones in this sample may be carry-over from other donors' samples.

The chain links TRBV30 to TRBJ1-2, with a weak D call TRBD1 (5 bases). The germline CDR1 and CDR2 sequences are GTSNPN and SVGIG (reference sequence). Trimming removed 1 base from V and 7 bases from J, with 13 bases in between. The CDR3 sequence is 13 residues long. CDR3 bases: TGTGCCTGGAGTGGTTCAGGGCTCAGTGGCTACACCTTC. Translation gives CAWSGSGLSGYTF.

This rearrangement joins TRBV5-6 to TRBJ2-5; D is uncertain. Between the trimmed V and J ends, which lost 0 bases and 2 bases, there was a span of 11 bases. This CDR3 has 15 amino acids. Germline assignment: CDR1 SGHDT and CDR2 YYEEEE. The CDR3 DNA is TGTGCCAGCAGCTTGGCCAACCCGGCTCAAGAGACCCAGTACTTC. This codes for CASSLANPAQETQYF.

J is TRBJ1-5 and V is TRBV6-1; D is ambiguous. CDR3 length: 14 amino acids. V lost 7 bases and J 5 bases, leaving 15 bases between the germline ends. CDR1 and CDR2 (germline): MNHNS, SASEGT. CDR3 sequence: CASNGEGADQPQHF. For the CDR3, the DNA is TGTGCCAGCAACGGCGAGGGAGCGGATCAGCCCCAGCATTTT.

The gene calls are TRBV28 and TRBJ2-2; TRBD2 matches 11 bases. J gave up 4 bases and V 6 bases, and 1 base lay outside the gene matches. CDR1 is MDHEN, CDR2 SYDVKM, per germline. The CDR3 spans 14 residues. CDR3 DNA: TGTGCCAGCAGGCTAGCGGGAGGCACCGGGGAGCTGTTTTTT. As protein: CASRLAGGTGELFF.

The J gene is TRBJ2-1, the V gene TRBV6-6, with a weak D call TRBD2 (5 bases). Germline CDR1 and CDR2: MNHNY and SVGAGI (reference sequence). CDR3 length: 12 amino acids. Between the trimmed V and J ends, which lost 6 bases and 9 bases, there was a span of 12 bases. The DNA of the CDR3 is TGTGCCAGCAGGCGAGGGCAAGGTGAGCAGTTCTTC. Translating gives CASRRGQGEQFF.

V and J are TRBV9 and TRBJ2-7; 10 bases match TRBD2. CDR3 length equals 16 residues. Germline CDR1 SGDLS, CDR2 YYNGEE. The V segment lost 4 bases and the J segment 2 bases; nucleotides outside the gene matches: 9. The CDR3 reads CASSPVPSGSPYEQYF. The CDR3 nucleotides are TGTGCCAGCAGCCCCGTCCCTAGCGGGAGTCCCTACGAGCAGTACTTC.

V is TRBV28 and J is TRBJ1-1; possibly TRBD1 for D (5 bases). Germline V gene sequence: CDR1 MDHEN, CDR2 SYDVKM. V was trimmed by 4 bases and J by 13 bases, leaving 13 bases between them. This CDR3 contains 11 residues. The CDR3 loop reads CASSSIPGLFF. CDR3 sequence (DNA): TGTGCCAGCAGTTCCATCCCAGGGCTTTTCTTT.

About this clone: The same CDR3 is also encoded by other DNA sequences in this sample. The chain couples TRBV5-1 to TRBJ2-5; a weak D match, TRBD1 (5 bases). Germline CDR1 reads SGHRS; CDR2 reads YFSETQ. The CDR3 is 13 amino acids. V was clipped by 1 base and J by 1 base, with 5 bases between them. As DNA, the CDR3 is TGCGCCAGCAGCTTGCAGGGCCAAGAGACCCAGTACTTC. Translating gives CASSLQGQETQYF.

In this sample, this clone turned up once. At the DNA level, this CDR3 is encoded by other sequences in the same sample as well. This sequence joins TRBV18 and TRBJ2-5, with 8 bases fitting TRBD2. The CDR3 spans 15 residues. The germline V gene encodes CDR1 KGHSH and CDR2 LQKENI. V trimming: 3 bases; J trimming: 2 bases; junction bases outside the gene matches: 5. CDR3 sequence: CASSPSGGPQETQYF. The CDR3 coding sequence is TGTGCCAGCTCACCGTCGGGAGGGCCTCAAGAGACCCAGTACTTC.

The chain uses TRBV4-3 and TRBJ1-1, with 7 nucleotides matching TRBD1. Trimming at V came to 3 bases and at J to 5 bases, leaving 3 bases not matched to a gene. The germline gives CDR1 LGHNA, CDR2 YSLEER. CDR3 length: 13 residues. The CDR3 protein is CASSQLQGTEAFF. CDR3 DNA sequence: TGCGCCAGCAGCCAGCTACAGGGGACTGAAGCTTTCTTT.

The CDR3 protein is CASSVGSRQGVETQYF. The CDR3 DNA reads as TGTGCCAGCAGCGTAGGGTCCCGTCAGGGCGTAGAGACCCAGTACTTC. The chain carries TRBV9 and TRBJ2-5, with D perhaps matching TRBD1 (5 bases). The V gene's germline CDR1 is SGDLS and CDR2 YYNGEE. Trimming removed 0 bases at V and 4 bases at J, with 16 bases between. The CDR3 contains 16 residues.

The chain combines TRBV28 with TRBJ1-1; the D gene is possibly TRBD1 (6 bases). Germline V gene sequence: CDR1 MDHEN, CDR2 SYDVKM. The V and J ends lost 5 bases and 5 bases respectively, with 15 bases between them. The CDR3 consists of 14 residues. Here the CDR3 DNA reads TGTGCCAGCAGTATAGAACAGGGAGGGACTGAAGCTTTCTTT. As protein: CASSIEQGGTEAFF.

The rearrangement joins TRBV5-1 to TRBJ2-3; TRBD2 is a possible D gene (6 bases). Trimming left V 4 bases short and J 4 bases short, with 16 bases between. Germline lookup yields CDR1 SGHRS and CDR2 YFSETQ. There are 15 residues in the CDR3. The CDR3 nucleotides are TGCGCCAGCAGCGCGGGACCCAGAGGGCCAGATACGCAGTATTTT. Translating it yields CASSAGPRGPDTQYF.

The CDR3 sequence: CASSSLTLAFGSQGKTQYF. CDR3 nucleotides: TGTGCCAGCAGCTCACTAACTCTAGCATTCGGGAGTCAGGGAAAAACGCAGTATTTT. The rearrangement joins TRBV11-2 to TRBJ2-3, with TRBD2 as a possible D gene (6 bases). The germline V gene encodes CDR1 SGHAT and CDR2 FQNNGV. The length of the CDR3 is 19 residues. V was pared by 4 bases and J by 9 bases, with 32 bases between.

The gene calls are TRBV18 and TRBJ1-4; possible D gene TRBD1, 5 bases. V was shortened by 3 bases and J by 2 bases, with 22 bases between the two germline ends. This CDR3 has 19 residues. CDR1 is KGHSH, CDR2 LQKENI, per germline. CDR3 region: CASSPGRGEPFSTNEKLFF. CDR3 nucleotides: TGTGCCAGCTCACCGGGTCGGGGGGAACCCTTTTCGACTAATGAAAAACTGTTTTTT.

The CDR3 DNA is TGTGCCAGCTTGGGAGGCTCCAAGAACACTGAAGCTTTCTTT. It translates to CASLGGSKNTEAFF. The chain uses TRBV28 and TRBJ1-1; D is undetermined. Trimming took 8 bases from V and 1 from J, leaving 14 bases between them. Per the germline V gene, CDR1 is MDHEN and CDR2 is SYDVKM. The CDR3 spans 14 residues. The full variable domain, in which reference TRBV28 and TRBJ1-1 provide the parts outside the CDR3, is DVKVTQSSRYLVKRTGEKVFLECVQDMDHENMFWYRQDPGLGLRLIYFSYDVKMKEKGDIPEGYSVSREKKERFSLILESASTNQTSMYLCASLGGSKNTEAFFGQGTRLTVV.

The count of this clone is one. Written as DNA, the CDR3 is TGTGCCAGCAGCCCCAGAGGGGACAGGGGGCAACAGCCCCAGCATTTT. Residues: CASSPRGDRGQQPQHF. This chain joins TRBV9 and TRBJ1-5; TRBD1 agrees at 12 bases. CDR1 SGDLS and CDR2 YYNGEE come from the germline V gene. CDR3 length equals 16 residues. With V trimmed by 4 bases and J by 7 bases, 9 bases remained unmatched.

The sample holds a few counts of this clone. The genes are TRBV2 and TRBJ1-5, with D possibly matching TRBD1 (5 bases). CDR3 size: 14 residues. Germline V lookup: CDR1 SNHLY, CDR2 FYNNEI. V lost 1 base to trimming and J lost 8 bases, with 12 bases between them. CDR3 loop: CASSEVGTPEPQHF. In DNA form, the CDR3 reads TGTGCCAGCAGTGAAGTGGGGACCCCCGAGCCCCAGCATTTT.

The chain carries TRBV7-3 and TRBJ2-2; 10 nucleotides agree with TRBD2. The CDR3 is 16 residues long. Per the germline V gene, CDR1 is SGHTA and CDR2 is FQGTGA. With 2 bases clipped from V and 7 bases from J, the junction kept 7 bases outside the gene matches. CDR3 coding DNA: TGTGCCAGCAGCTTACGCCCTAGCGGGAGTGGCGGGGAGCTGTTTTTT. Translated: CASSLRPSGSGGELFF. Filled out from reference TRBV7-3 and TRBJ2-2, the complete variable domain reads GAGVSQTPSNKVTEKGKYVELRCDPISGHTALYWYRQSLGQGPEFLIYFQGTGAADDSGLPNDRFFAVRPEGSVSTLKIQRTERGDSAVYLCASSLRPSGSGGELFFGEGSRLTVL.

CDR3 DNA sequence: TGTGCCAGCAGCTCACACAGGGCTAATAATTCACCCCTCCACTTT. It specifies CASSSHRANNSPLHF. The rearrangement links TRBV11-2 to TRBJ1-6; possibly TRBD1 for D (6 bases). Deletions cut 4 bases from V and 5 bases from J, with 12 bases between. The CDR3 length is 15 residues. The germline V gene encodes CDR1 SGHAT and CDR2 FQNNGV. Complete variable domain (other parts from reference TRBV11-2 and TRBJ1-6): EAGVAQSPRYKIIEKRQSVAFWCNPISGHATLYWYQQILGQGPKLLIQFQNNGVVDDSQLPKDRFSAERLKGVDSTLKIQPAKLEDSAVYLCASSSHRANNSPLHFGNGTRLTVT.

The chain combines TRBV5-6 with TRBJ2-7; 8 bases match TRBD2. The V gene's germline CDR1 is SGHDT and CDR2 YYEEEE. The CDR3 extends over 14 amino acids. Trimming removed 4 bases from V and 3 bases from J; junction bases left unmatched: 6. The CDR3 loop is CASSREGPHYEQYF. The CDR3 region has the DNA TGTGCCAGCAGCCGGGAGGGCCCCCACTACGAGCAGTACTTC. Using reference TRBV5-6 and TRBJ2-7 for the parts outside the CDR3, the full variable domain is DAGVTQSPTHLIKTRGQQVTLRCSPKSGHDTVSWYQQALGQGPQFIFQYYEEEERQRGNFPDRFSGHQFPNYSSELNVNALLLGDSALYLCASSREGPHYEQYFGPGTRLTVT.

The rearrangement links TRBV27 to TRBJ2-7, with D perhaps matching TRBD1 or TRBD2 (6 bases each). CDR1 is MNHEY, CDR2 SMNVEV, per germline (reference sequence). This CDR3 region has 13 residues. Trimming removed 3 bases from V and 6 bases from J, with 12 bases in between. CDR3 amino acids: CASSFSGAGEQYF. As DNA, the CDR3 is TGTGCCAGCAGTTTCTCGGGGGCGGGCGAGCAGTACTTC.

The rearrangement uses TRBV5-1 and TRBJ2-1; a possible D gene is TRBD1 (6 bases). CDR1 is SGHRS, CDR2 YFSETQ, per germline. Trimming removed 4 bases from V and 6 bases from J, with 14 bases in between. The CDR3 has 14 residues. The CDR3 spells CASSGKTGINEQFF. The CDR3, as DNA: TGCGCCAGCAGCGGAAAGACAGGAATCAATGAGCAGTTCTTC.

The chain joins TRBV4-3 to TRBJ2-7; 8 nucleotides align to TRBD2. Germline lookup yields CDR1 LGHNA and CDR2 YSLEER. CDR3 length: 16 residues. Losses at the gene ends were 0 bases for V and 2 bases for J; bases not matched to a gene: 6. CDR3 protein: CASSQELLAGTYEQYF. CDR3 DNA: TGCGCCAGCAGCCAAGAACTTTTAGCGGGGACCTACGAGCAGTACTTC.

The genes are TRBV4-1 and TRBJ2-1; D uncertain. The germline gives CDR1 MGHRA, CDR2 YSYEKL. V lost 3 bases to trimming and J lost 8 bases, with 17 bases between them. The length of the CDR3 is 15 residues. CDR3 loop: CASSQNRAAQYEQFF. Here the CDR3 DNA reads TGCGCCAGCAGCCAGAACCGGGCCGCTCAGTATGAGCAGTTCTTC.

V and J are TRBV2 and TRBJ1-2; D uncertain. This CDR3 comprises 13 residues. V lost 9 bases and J 0 bases, leaving 11 bases between the germline ends. Germline CDR1 reads SNHLY; CDR2 reads FYNNEI. CDR3 loop: CASKDYSNYGYTF. CDR3 nucleotides: TGTGCCAGTAAGGACTATTCTAACTATGGCTACACCTTC.

This rearrangement joins TRBV6-4 to TRBJ2-7; the match to TRBD1 covers 12 bases. V dropped 4 bases and J dropped 3; count of bases not matched to a gene: 13. The CDR3 totals 18 residues. Germline V gene data show CDR1 as MRHNA and CDR2 as SNTAGT. This CDR3 is CASSVVGTGGSSNYEQYF. For the CDR3, the DNA is TGTGCCAGCAGTGTTGTTGGGACAGGGGGCTCCTCTAACTACGAGCAGTACTTC.

The chain uses TRBV9 and TRBJ2-6, with D possibly matching TRBD1 (5 bases). V dropped 3 bases and J dropped 0 bases, with 7 bases sitting between them. Looked up from germline, CDR1 is SGDLS and CDR2 is YYNGEE. This CDR3 has 15 amino acids. In DNA, the CDR3 is TGTGCCAGCAGCGAGACAGCCTCTGGGGCCAACGTCCTGACTTTC. It is translated as CASSETASGANVLTF.